The present T cell receptor (beta chain) was sequenced within a study of T cell responses to AZD1222 COVID-19 vaccine. Regarding the study as a whole: Spike-specific TCRs gained breadth and depth after people received two AZD1222 doses.

CDR1 is LGHDT, CDR2 YNNKEL, per germline (reference sequence). This CDR3 has 15 amino acids. V shed 3 bases and J shed 2 bases, with 13 bases lying between them. Pooling of second doses given at about 4 or about 12 weeks was done. Libraries were prepared by immunoSEQ multiplex PCR; TCRdb keeps only in-frame clonotypes and omits some of them. The table records some 200,000 clones, roughly 92% of them present only once. On this clone itself: What it binds is unknown.

The sample here was peripheral blood, taken 28 days after the second AZD1222 dose. The TCR comes from an adult who received the AZD1222 COVID-19 vaccine. J is TRBJ1-2 and V is TRBV3-1 (or the pseudogene TRBV3-2), with D possibly matching TRBD1 (6 bases). CDR3 nucleotides: TGTGCCAGCAGCCACCCGTGGCAGGGGAACTATGGCTACACCTTC. Translating gives CASSHPWQGNYGYTF.